Listed below are T cell receptor beta chains from one sample, sequenced in a study of shared clonotypes between healthy human individuals. Here immunoSEQ multiplex PCR was the method, and the copy in TCRdb shows in-frame clones only, minus some. The sample shows 1,500,000 or so clones, 98% of them seen only once. The sequencing sample was made of naive CD4+ T cells sorted from blood. Every receptor here comes from a man in his thirties or forties in good health. Each CDR3 is given with its conserved first and last residue. The order of the fields is J gene, D gene, V gene, clone size, CDR3 protein, CDR3 DNA. D genes are given only for firm matches. Clone size appears in some rows only: once, few, many, or a class for an expanded clone.

J gene: TRBJ1-3; D gene: NA; V gene: TRBV7-9; clone size: NA; CDR3 protein: CASSLGRVLGNTIYF; CDR3 DNA: TGTGCCAGCAGCTTAGGGCGGGTTCTCGGAAACACCATATATTTT
J gene: TRBJ2-3; D gene: TRBD1; V gene: TRBV7-9; clone size: NA; CDR3 protein: CASSPGQGRIPDTQYF; CDR3 DNA: TGTGCCAGCAGCCCTGGACAGGGGAGGATACCAGATACGCAGTATTTT
J gene: TRBJ2-2; D gene: NA; V gene: TRBV5-4; clone size: NA; CDR3 protein: CASSLVTRQPAELFF; CDR3 DNA: TGTGCCAGCAGCTTGGTGACTAGACAACCGGCGGAGCTGTTTTTT
J gene: TRBJ2-5; D gene: TRBD1; V gene: TRBV7-9; clone size: NA; CDR3 protein: CASSLGAGGETQYF; CDR3 DNA: TGTGCCAGCAGCTTAGGGGCAGGGGGTGAGACCCAGTACTTC
J gene: TRBJ2-1; D gene: TRBD2; V gene: TRBV13; clone size: NA; CDR3 protein: CASSSARTMTSGRRRYDEQFF; CDR3 DNA: TGTGCCAGCAGCTCTGCGCGGACAATGACTAGCGGGAGAAGACGGTACGATGAGCAGTTCTTC
J gene: TRBJ2-7; D gene: TRBD1; V gene: TRBV19; clone size: NA; CDR3 protein: CASSIVAGGLYEQYF; CDR3 DNA: TGTGCCAGTAGTATAGTGGCAGGGGGCCTCTACGAGCAGTACTTC
J gene: TRBJ2-7; D gene: NA; V gene: TRBV19; clone size: NA; CDR3 protein: CASSIGTETEQYF; CDR3 DNA: TGTGCCAGTAGTATCGGGACGGAGACCGAGCAGTACTTC
J gene: TRBJ1-2; D gene: NA; V gene: TRBV6-1; clone size: NA; CDR3 protein: CASSVQTNYGYTF; CDR3 DNA: TGTGCCAGCAGTGTTCAGACTAACTATGGCTACACCTTC
J gene: TRBJ2-7; D gene: NA; V gene: TRBV28; clone size: NA; CDR3 protein: CASRSSPDSEQYF; CDR3 DNA: TGTGCCAGCAGGTCCTCCCCCGACAGCGAGCAGTACTTC
J gene: TRBJ1-1; D gene: NA; V gene: TRBV27; clone size: NA; CDR3 protein: CASSFGAFGTEAFF; CDR3 DNA: TGTGCCAGCAGTTTCGGGGCTTTCGGGACTGAAGCTTTCTTT
J gene: TRBJ2-6; D gene: NA; V gene: TRBV18; clone size: once; CDR3 protein: CASLRYRESGANVLTF; CDR3 DNA: TGTGCCAGCTTACGATACAGGGAGTCTGGGGCCAACGTCCTGACTTTC
J gene: TRBJ1-2; D gene: TRBD1; V gene: TRBV27; clone size: NA; CDR3 protein: CASSLLSTGGTEGYTF; CDR3 DNA: TGTGCCAGCAGTTTACTCTCAACAGGGGGGACGGAAGGCTACACCTTC
J gene: TRBJ2-3; D gene: NA; V gene: TRBV5-1; clone size: NA; CDR3 protein: CATNPGYSTDTQYF; CDR3 DNA: TGCGCCACAAATCCAGGGTATAGCACAGATACGCAGTATTTT
J gene: TRBJ2-7; D gene: NA; V gene: TRBV9; clone size: NA; CDR3 protein: CASSERPTRLFSYEQYF; CDR3 DNA: TGTGCCAGCAGCGAGCGCCCGACTAGACTTTTTTCCTACGAGCAGTACTTC
J gene: TRBJ1-5; D gene: NA; V gene: TRBV30; clone size: NA; CDR3 protein: CAWRPGAHQPQHF; CDR3 DNA: TGTGCCTGGAGACCCGGAGCCCATCAGCCCCAGCATTTT
J gene: TRBJ2-7; D gene: TRBD1; V gene: TRBV18; clone size: NA; CDR3 protein: CASSPRTGTGYYEQYF; CDR3 DNA: TGTGCCAGCTCACCTAGGACCGGGACAGGGTACTACGAGCAGTACTTC
J gene: TRBJ1-4; D gene: TRBD1; V gene: TRBV2; clone size: NA; CDR3 protein: CASSEHRGREKLFF; CDR3 DNA: TGTGCCAGCAGTGAACACAGGGGGCGTGAAAAACTGTTTTTT
J gene: TRBJ1-2; D gene: NA; V gene: TRBV6-5; clone size: NA; CDR3 protein: CASSYVLSNYGYTF; CDR3 DNA: TGTGCCAGCAGTTACGTGTTGTCTAACTATGGCTACACCTTC
J gene: TRBJ2-2; D gene: NA; V gene: TRBV7-2; clone size: NA; CDR3 protein: CASSLAVRELFF; CDR3 DNA: TGTGCCAGCAGCTTAGCAGTCCGGGAGCTGTTTTTT
J gene: TRBJ1-4; D gene: NA; V gene: TRBV29-1; clone size: NA; CDR3 protein: CSVESGTGNEKLFF; CDR3 DNA: TGCAGCGTTGAATCGGGGACCGGAAATGAAAAACTGTTTTTT
J gene: TRBJ1-2; D gene: TRBD1; V gene: TRBV10-3; clone size: NA; CDR3 protein: CAISEDRGIRGGYTF; CDR3 DNA: TGTGCCATCAGTGAGGACAGGGGGATAAGGGGAGGCTACACCTTC
J gene: TRBJ2-5; D gene: TRBD2; V gene: TRBV5-6; clone size: NA; CDR3 protein: CASSTGTSGRQETQYF; CDR3 DNA: TGTGCCAGCAGCACAGGGACTAGCGGGAGACAAGAGACCCAGTACTTC
J gene: TRBJ2-1; D gene: NA; V gene: TRBV2; clone size: NA; CDR3 protein: CASSSYIGAGYNEQFF; CDR3 DNA: TGTGCCAGCAGTTCGTATATCGGGGCAGGTTACAATGAGCAGTTCTTC
J gene: TRBJ2-3; D gene: NA; V gene: TRBV11-2; clone size: NA; CDR3 protein: CASSLDRTSTDTQYF; CDR3 DNA: TGTGCCAGCAGCTTAGATAGGACTAGCACAGATACGCAGTATTTT
J gene: TRBJ2-3; D gene: NA; V gene: TRBV14; clone size: NA; CDR3 protein: CASSPFRLVSDTQYF; CDR3 DNA: TGTGCCAGCAGCCCCTTTCGGCTAGTTTCGGATACGCAGTATTTT
J gene: TRBJ2-2; D gene: NA; V gene: TRBV19; clone size: NA; CDR3 protein: CASSILATGTNTGELFF; CDR3 DNA: TGTGCCAGTAGTATATTAGCCACAGGGACGAACACCGGGGAGCTGTTTTTT
J gene: TRBJ2-4; D gene: NA; V gene: TRBV28; clone size: NA; CDR3 protein: CASSASPRLVSYIQYF; CDR3 DNA: TGTGCCAGCAGTGCATCCCCCCGACTAGTTTCGTACATTCAGTACTTC
J gene: TRBJ1-1; D gene: NA; V gene: TRBV2; clone size: NA; CDR3 protein: CASSEMLPGTEAFF; CDR3 DNA: TGTGCCAGCAGTGAAATGTTGCCGGGCACAGAAGCTTTCTTT
J gene: TRBJ2-5; D gene: TRBD2; V gene: TRBV5-1; clone size: NA; CDR3 protein: CASTPGLAVQETQYF; CDR3 DNA: TGCGCCAGTACACCGGGACTAGCGGTCCAAGAGACCCAGTACTTC
J gene: TRBJ2-2; D gene: NA; V gene: TRBV6-5; clone size: NA; CDR3 protein: CASSTDRDTGELFF; CDR3 DNA: TGTGCCAGCAGTACGGACAGAGACACCGGGGAGCTGTTTTTT
J gene: TRBJ2-7; D gene: TRBD1; V gene: TRBV5-1; clone size: NA; CDR3 protein: CASSSGQGIYEQYF; CDR3 DNA: TGCGCCAGCAGCTCAGGACAGGGGATCTACGAGCAGTACTTC
J gene: TRBJ2-1; D gene: NA; V gene: TRBV29-1; clone size: NA; CDR3 protein: CSVGNYNEQFF; CDR3 DNA: TGCAGCGTTGGAAACTACAATGAGCAGTTCTTC
J gene: TRBJ2-7; D gene: TRBD2; V gene: TRBV7-9; clone size: NA; CDR3 protein: CASSLKGGLAGSYEQYF; CDR3 DNA: TGTGCCAGCAGCTTAAAGGGGGGACTAGCGGGATCCTACGAGCAGTACTTC